The clone carrying this TCR beta chain was detected once. In germline, CDR1 is SGHDT, CDR2 YYEEEE. Trimming cost V 2 bases and J 6 bases, with 9 bases left between them. CDR3 size: 14 residues. Generated by immunoSEQ multiplex PCR, the TCRdb table keeps only in-frame clones and is missing some. The data show some 300,000 clones, around 90% seen once. The sample is drawn from a study of blood T cell repertoires in COVID-19. Whole-study context: In each case, the material was cDNA or gDNA derived from T cells, B-cell-depleted T cells, or PBMCs.

Adults between roughly 18 and 89 years of age took part from under 30 US areas. What was sequenced was PBMCs or T cells enriched from blood (not recorded which). The genes are TRBV5-6 and TRBJ1-6; the D gene is possibly TRBD1 (6 bases). This TCR was sampled from a woman in her thirties or forties who had recovered from COVID-19. The DNA for the CDR3 is TGTGCCAGCAGCTTTAACAGGGTTAATTCACCCCTCCACTTT. Translating it yields CASSFNRVNSPLHF.